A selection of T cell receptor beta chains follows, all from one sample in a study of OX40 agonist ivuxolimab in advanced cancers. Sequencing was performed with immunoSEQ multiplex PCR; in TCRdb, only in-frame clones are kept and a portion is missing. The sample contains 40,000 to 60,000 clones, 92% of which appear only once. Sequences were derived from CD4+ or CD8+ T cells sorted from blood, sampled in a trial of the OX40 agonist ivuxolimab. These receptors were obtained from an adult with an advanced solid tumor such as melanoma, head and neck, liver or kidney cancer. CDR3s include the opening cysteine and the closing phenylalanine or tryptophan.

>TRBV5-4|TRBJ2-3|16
CASSLPGGGSTDTQYF
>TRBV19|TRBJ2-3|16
CASRTGTSGGTDTQYF
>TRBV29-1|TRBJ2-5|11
CSVEATSAQYF
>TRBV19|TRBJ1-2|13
CASSISGNYGYTF
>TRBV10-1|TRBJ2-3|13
CASSETDSDTQYF
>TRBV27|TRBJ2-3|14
CASSPRESTDTQYF
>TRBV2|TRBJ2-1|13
CAKDREKYNEQFF
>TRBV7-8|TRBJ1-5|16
CASSLLSGVSNQPQHF
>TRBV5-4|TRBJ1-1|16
CASSFDGGPPNTEAFF
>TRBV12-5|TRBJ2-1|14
CASGSTGELDEQFF
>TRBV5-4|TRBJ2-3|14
CASSLVSGTDTQYF
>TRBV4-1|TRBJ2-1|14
CASGGTSSYNEQFF
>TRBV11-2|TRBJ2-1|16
CASSLSGQGAYNEQFF
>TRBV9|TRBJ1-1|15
CASSVASDSNTEAFF
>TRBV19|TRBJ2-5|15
CASNPRGAGPETQYF
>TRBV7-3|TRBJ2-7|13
CASSLDILGEQYF
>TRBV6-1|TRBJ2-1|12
CASSAPGNEQFF
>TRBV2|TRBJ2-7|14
CASSSGSGSYEQYF
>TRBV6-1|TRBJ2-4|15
CASSEAVVAKNIQYF
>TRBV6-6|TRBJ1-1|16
CASSPLFWGMNTEAFF
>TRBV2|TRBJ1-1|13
CASRDRVRTEAFF
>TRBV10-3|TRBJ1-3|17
CAISESVIALSGNTIYF
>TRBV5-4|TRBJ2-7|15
CASSLAAGADYEQYF
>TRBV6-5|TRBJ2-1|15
CASKGRGSSYNEQFF
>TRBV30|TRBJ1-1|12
CAWTDVNTEAFF
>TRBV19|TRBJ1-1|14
CASSNPSSNTEAFF
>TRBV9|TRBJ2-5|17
CASSSGTSGGYQETQYF
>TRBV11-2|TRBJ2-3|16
CASSDGLAASTDTQYF
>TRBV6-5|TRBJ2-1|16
CASSYSGTSGARGQFF
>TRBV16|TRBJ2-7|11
CASSRGEEQYF
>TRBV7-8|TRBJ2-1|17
CASSLRIAGGPYNEQFF
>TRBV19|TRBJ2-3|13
CASSVDLTDTQYF
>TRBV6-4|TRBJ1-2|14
CASSEKDSSYGYTF
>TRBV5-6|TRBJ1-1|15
CASSFQGVMNTEAFF
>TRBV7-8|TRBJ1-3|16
CASSNLDGGTGNTIYF
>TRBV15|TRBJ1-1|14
CATSRGRQGTEAFF
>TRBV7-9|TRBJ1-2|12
CASTLAPDGYTF
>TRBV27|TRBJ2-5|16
CASSLSSGGLQETQYF
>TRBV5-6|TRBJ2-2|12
CASSAGPGELFF
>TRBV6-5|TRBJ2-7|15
CASSYTGGPVSEQYF
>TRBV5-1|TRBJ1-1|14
CASTQIIGGTEAFF
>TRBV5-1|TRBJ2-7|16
CASSLNGGLRSYEQYF
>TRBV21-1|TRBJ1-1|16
CASSNTGTGLPTEAFF
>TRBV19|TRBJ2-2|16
CASSSTTGMNTGELFF
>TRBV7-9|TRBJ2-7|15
CASSPSGGDTYEQYF
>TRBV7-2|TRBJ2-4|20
CASSLALAGHAEKNQNIQYF
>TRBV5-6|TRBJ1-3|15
CASSSDGSSGNTIYF
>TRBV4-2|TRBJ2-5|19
CASSQGTSGGARLYETQYF
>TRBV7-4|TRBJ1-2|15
CASSLGMAGDYGYTF
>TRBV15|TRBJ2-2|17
CATSRDRDRGVTGELFF
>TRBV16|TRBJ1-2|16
CASSQLGQGGNYGYTF
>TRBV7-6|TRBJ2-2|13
CASLPGSTGELFF
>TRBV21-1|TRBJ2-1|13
CARRETGKNEQFF
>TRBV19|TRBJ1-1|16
CASSFPGQGASTEAFF
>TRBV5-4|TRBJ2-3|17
CASSLDLAAPSTDTQYF
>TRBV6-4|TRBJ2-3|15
CASSDRQGNTDTQYF
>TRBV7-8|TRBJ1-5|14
CASSPTSNNQPQHF
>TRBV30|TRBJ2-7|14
CASAGTSGLGEQYF
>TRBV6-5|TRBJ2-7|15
CASSPGTGVYYEQYF
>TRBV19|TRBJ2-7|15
CANTCPASGPNEQYF